This T cell receptor beta chain was obtained from a study of CD8+CD57+ T cells in acquired aplastic anemia. Study at large: Average DNA yield from sorted CD4+ and CD8+ cells was roughly 3 ug.

Patients who underwent sequencing had shown CD8+CD57+ cell expansion by flow cytometry. Among the patients, all had severe acquired aplastic anemia. Blood samples were obtained from patients who had received no prior therapy. This clonotype was seen many times. The antigen remains unidentified. According to the study, genomic DNA was the template for TCR beta VDJ and CDR3 profiling. From the reads, TCRdb called clonotypes with MiXCR, one entry per CDR3 protein. The sample includes about 240,000 distinct CDR3 sequences, approximately 50% of them seen just once. Study outcomes and limitations: Patients and controls had in common some 30 CD8+ CDR3 sequences.

Sequencing used sorted CD4+, CD8+, or CD8+CD57+ T cells (not recorded which) from PBMCs. The origin of this receptor is a human donor with aplastic anemia.

The CDR3 is CATSMFSGIGEQFF. As DNA, the CDR3 is TGTGCCACCAGCATGTTCTCAGGGATCGGAGAGCAGTTCTTC. The V gene is TRBV6-4, the J gene TRBJ2-1, with D tentatively TRBD1 (5 bases). The CDR3 loop spans 14 amino acids. Trimming took off 10 bases at V and 10 bases at J, with 23 bases between the two ends. Per the germline V gene, CDR1 is MRHNA and CDR2 is SNTAGT.